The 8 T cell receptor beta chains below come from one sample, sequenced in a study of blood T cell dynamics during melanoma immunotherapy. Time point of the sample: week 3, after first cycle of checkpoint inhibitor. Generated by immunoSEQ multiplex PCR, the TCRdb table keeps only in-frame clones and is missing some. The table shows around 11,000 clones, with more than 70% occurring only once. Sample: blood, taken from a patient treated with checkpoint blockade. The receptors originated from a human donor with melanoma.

CDR3 amino acids: CASRGQGWTGELFF. The CDR3 DNA is TGTGCCAGTAGGGGACAGGGGTGGACCGGGGAGCTGTTTTTT. The chain recombines TRBV19 with TRBJ2-2, with 10 bases aligning to TRBD1. Germline CDR1 and CDR2: LNHDA and SQIVND (reference sequence). This CDR3 has 14 residues. Trimming cost V 6 bases and J 5 bases; bases outside gene matches: 3.

The CDR3 DNA sequence: TGTGCCAGCAGTTTGAAGGGCAGGGACGGGGGATATGGCTACACCTTC. Its translation: CASSLKGRDGGYGYTF. This chain connects TRBV28 to TRBJ1-2; D perhaps matches TRBD1 (5 bases). The CDR3 has 16 amino acids. CDR1 is MDHEN and CDR2 is SYDVKM in the germline V gene. The germline V and J ends were trimmed by 3 bases and 5 bases, with 19 bases remaining between them.

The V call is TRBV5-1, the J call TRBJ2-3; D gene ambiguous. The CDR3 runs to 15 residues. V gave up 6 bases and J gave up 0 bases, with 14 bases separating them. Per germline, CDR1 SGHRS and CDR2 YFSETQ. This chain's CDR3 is CASTQADPSTDTQYF. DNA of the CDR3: TGCGCCAGCACCCAGGCCGACCCTAGCACAGATACGCAGTATTTT.

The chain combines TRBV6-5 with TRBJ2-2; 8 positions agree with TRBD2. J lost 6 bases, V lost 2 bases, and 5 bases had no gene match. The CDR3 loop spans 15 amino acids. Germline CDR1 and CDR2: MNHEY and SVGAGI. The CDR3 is CASSYQRELAGELFF. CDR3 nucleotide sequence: TGTGCCAGCAGTTACCAGCGGGAGTTAGCCGGGGAGCTGTTTTTT.

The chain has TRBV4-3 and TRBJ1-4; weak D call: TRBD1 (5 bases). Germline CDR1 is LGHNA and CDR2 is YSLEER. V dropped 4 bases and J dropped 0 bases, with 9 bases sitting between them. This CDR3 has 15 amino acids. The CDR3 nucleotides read TGCGCCAGCAGCCCGACAGCCGCAACTAATGAAAAACTGTTTTTT. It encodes CASSPTAATNEKLFF.

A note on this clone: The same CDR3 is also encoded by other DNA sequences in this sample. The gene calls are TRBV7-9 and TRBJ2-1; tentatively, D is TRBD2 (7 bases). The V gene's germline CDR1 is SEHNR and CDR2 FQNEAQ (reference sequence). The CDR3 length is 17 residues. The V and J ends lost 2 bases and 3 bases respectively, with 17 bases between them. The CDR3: CASSLRGGGSHYNEQFF. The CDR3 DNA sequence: TGTGCCAGCAGCTTAAGAGGGGGGGGGTCCCACTACAATGAGCAGTTCTTC.

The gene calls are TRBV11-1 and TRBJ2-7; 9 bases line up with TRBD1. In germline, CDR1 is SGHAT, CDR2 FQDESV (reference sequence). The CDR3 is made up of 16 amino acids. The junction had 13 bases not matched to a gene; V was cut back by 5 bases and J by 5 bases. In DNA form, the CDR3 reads TGTGCCAGCAGCCTCACCACTCCGGGACAGGGCCACGAGCAGTACTTC. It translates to CASSLTTPGQGHEQYF.

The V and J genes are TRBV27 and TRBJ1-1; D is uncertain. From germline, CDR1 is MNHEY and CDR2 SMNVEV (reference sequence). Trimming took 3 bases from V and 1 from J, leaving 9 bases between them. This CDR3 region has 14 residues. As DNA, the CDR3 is TGTGCCAGCAGTTTTTTTGGCCCGAACACTGAAGCTTTCTTT. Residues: CASSFFGPNTEAFF.